The rows below give T cell receptor beta chains drawn from one sample of a study of read filtering for tumor transcriptome and immune sequencing. TCRdb called the reads again in MiXCR, with one record for every CDR3 protein. The profile shows 45,000 to 50,000 distinct CDR3 sequences, roughly 12% of them singletons. Sequenced sample: a population of CD138-negative cells sorted from bone marrow. All receptors come from a donor at least 40 years old with multiple myeloma. CDR3s include the opening cysteine and the closing phenylalanine or tryptophan. D genes are given only for firm matches. Only part of the rows carry a size: once, few, many, or a class if the clone is expanded.

J: TRBJ2-2; size: many; D: .; length: 11; V: TRBV29-1; DNA: TGCAGCGTTGAAGACACCGGGGAGCTGTTTTTT; CDR3: CSVEDTGELFF
J: TRBJ2-6; size: many; D: .; length: 15; V: TRBV7-3; DNA: TGTGCCAGCAGCCGCTCATCGACGGGTGCCAACGTCCTGACTTTC; CDR3: CASSRSSTGANVLTF
J: TRBJ2-1; size: many; D: TRBD2; length: 15; V: TRBV7-9; DNA: TGTGCCAGCAGCTTAGGCGGGAGGAGAGTGGATGAGCAGTTCTTC; CDR3: CASSLGGRRVDEQFF
J: TRBJ2-7; size: many; D: .; length: 13; V: TRBV11-3; DNA: TGTGCCAGCAGCTGGGGACTGGGGGGCGAGCAGTACTTC; CDR3: CASSWGLGGEQYF
J: TRBJ2-2; size: many; D: .; length: 14; V: TRBV20-1; DNA: TGCAGTGCTACCACGAGTAGACACGCCGGGGAGCTGTTTTTT; CDR3: CSATTSRHAGELFF
J: TRBJ1-1; size: many; D: TRBD1; length: 13; V: TRBV6-6; DNA: TGTGCCAGCAGTTCATACAGGGGGGCTGAAGCTTTCTTT; CDR3: CASSSYRGAEAFF
J: TRBJ1-4; size: many; D: .; length: 14; V: TRBV7-9; DNA: TGTGCCAGCAGCCTCCGGGCCTTTAATGAAAAACTGTTTTTT; CDR3: CASSLRAFNEKLFF
J: TRBJ2-5; size: many; D: .; length: 12; V: TRBV20-1; DNA: TGCAGTGCTAACAGGGTCCAAGAGACCCAGTACTTC; CDR3: CSANRVQETQYF
J: TRBJ2-3; size: many; D: .; length: 13; V: TRBV20-1; DNA: TGCAGTGCTACCCGGGCTGGCACAGATACGCAGTATTTT; CDR3: CSATRAGTDTQYF
J: TRBJ2-3; size: many; D: .; length: 16; V: TRBV4-2; DNA: TGTGCCAGCAGCCAAGCCGAACAGACCAGCACAGATACGCAGTATTTT; CDR3: CASSQAEQTSTDTQYF
J: TRBJ2-1; size: .; D: .; length: 13; V: TRBV5-1; DNA: TGCGCCAGCAGCTTGGGGGGGGAGGATGAGCAGTTCTTC; CDR3: CASSLGGEDEQFF
J: TRBJ2-2; size: many; D: .; length: 17; V: TRBV19; DNA: TGTGCCAGTAGGGATTACCAGGGACGGACGAACACCGGGGAGCTGTTTTTT; CDR3: CASRDYQGRTNTGELFF
J: TRBJ1-5; size: .; D: TRBD1; length: 13; V: TRBV28; DNA: TGTGCCAGCAGTTTATTGACAGGGGGCGGCCAGCATTTT; CDR3: CASSLLTGGGQHF
J: TRBJ2-1; size: few; D: .; length: 15; V: TRBV11-2; DNA: TGTGCCAGCAGCCTAGCCCGGAGTAGAAACAATGAGCAGTTCTTC; CDR3: CASSLARSRNNEQFF
J: TRBJ2-3; size: few; D: .; length: 20; V: TRBV21-1; DNA: TGTGCCAGCAGCTCTAGCGGGGACAGGGGGCGCGATCCCTGCACAGATACGCAGTATTTT; CDR3: CASSSSGDRGRDPCTDTQYF
J: TRBJ1-1; size: many; D: .; length: 12; V: TRBV7-9; DNA: TGTGCCAGCAGCCCATCGAACACTGAAGCTTTCTTT; CDR3: CASSPSNTEAFF
J: TRBJ2-1; size: many; D: .; length: 15; V: TRBV7-2; DNA: TGTGCCAGCAGCTTAGATAGAGGGCGCTACAATGAGCAGTTCTTC; CDR3: CASSLDRGRYNEQFF
J: TRBJ2-7; size: many; D: TRBD1; length: 15; V: TRBV28; DNA: TGTGCCAGCAGTCTACAGGGGCCCAACACGTACGAGCAGTACTTC; CDR3: CASSLQGPNTYEQYF
J: TRBJ2-3; size: many; D: .; length: 14; V: TRBV18; DNA: TGTGCCAGCTCACTCAATTTGGAAGCCCATACGCAGTATTTT; CDR3: CASSLNLEAHTQYF
J: TRBJ2-5; size: many; D: .; length: 12; V: TRBV29-1; DNA: TGCAGCGCCGATATAAGGACGGAGACCCAGTACTTC; CDR3: CSADIRTETQYF
J: TRBJ2-7; size: many; D: TRBD1; length: 11; V: TRBV5-4; DNA: TGTGCCAGCATCCCAGGGGGCGGGCAGTACTTC; CDR3: CASIPGGGQYF
J: TRBJ2-1; size: many; D: TRBD1; length: 15; V: TRBV18; DNA: TGTGCCAGCTCACTTCCCGGGACAGTTGGGAATGAGCAGTTCTTC; CDR3: CASSLPGTVGNEQFF
J: TRBJ1-5; size: many; D: .; length: 13; V: TRBV18; DNA: TGTGCCAGCTCACCATCGTCCAATCAGCCCCAGCATTTT; CDR3: CASSPSSNQPQHF
J: TRBJ2-1; size: many; D: .; length: 11; V: TRBV6-5; DNA: TGTGCCAGCAGGAGAAGGAATGAGCAGTTCTTC; CDR3: CASRRRNEQFF
J: TRBJ2-5; size: .; D: .; length: 15; V: TRBV7-8; DNA: TGTGCCAGCAGCTTAGATGTGCGCAAACAAGAGACCCAGTACTTC; CDR3: CASSLDVRKQETQYF
J: TRBJ2-7; size: .; D: TRBD1; length: 15; V: TRBV20-1; DNA: TGCAGTGCTAGGTTCAACAGGGGGCAGGCGTACGAGCAGTACTTC; CDR3: CSARFNRGQAYEQYF
J: TRBJ2-7; size: many; D: .; length: 14; V: TRBV18; DNA: TGTGCCAGTTCCGGGGGCAGTTCCTCCTACGAGCAGTACTTC; CDR3: CASSGGSSSYEQYF
J: TRBJ2-3; size: many; D: .; length: 14; V: TRBV9; DNA: TGTGCCAGCAGCGTAGCGGGAAGCACAGATACGCAGTATTTT; CDR3: CASSVAGSTDTQYF
J: TRBJ2-3; size: .; D: .; length: 16; V: TRBV10-3; DNA: TGTGCCATCAGTGAGTCGTTAGCGGAGCCGCGGGGTACGCAGTATTTT; CDR3: CAISESLAEPRGTQYF
J: TRBJ2-5; size: many; D: .; length: 12; V: TRBV20-1; DNA: TGCAGTGCTAGAGATCCGGGAGAGACCCAGTACTTC; CDR3: CSARDPGETQYF
J: TRBJ2-7; size: many; D: .; length: 14; V: TRBV4-1; DNA: TGCGCCAGCAGCCAAGTGCCCGGGACCTACGAGCAGTACTTC; CDR3: CASSQVPGTYEQYF
J: TRBJ2-1; size: few; D: TRBD1; length: 16; V: TRBV7-9; DNA: TGTGCCAGCAGCTGGGACAGGGAGAAGACCTATAATGAGCAGTCCTTC; CDR3: CASSWDREKTYNEQSF
J: TRBJ2-2; size: many; D: .; length: 13; V: TRBV12-3/TRBV12-4; DNA: TGTGCCAGCAGCCAGACTAGTGCCGGGGAGCTGTTTTTT; CDR3: CASSQTSAGELFF
J: TRBJ1-1; size: many; D: .; length: 14; V: TRBV5-4; DNA: TGTGCCAGCAGCCCCAACCAGGGGTACACTGAAGCTTTCTTT; CDR3: CASSPNQGYTEAFF
J: TRBJ2-5; size: many; D: .; length: 15; V: TRBV2; DNA: TGTGCCAGCAGCCCACAGGGTGGAACTGGAGAGACCCAGTACTTC; CDR3: CASSPQGGTGETQYF
J: TRBJ2-4; size: many; D: .; length: 14; V: TRBV24-1; DNA: TGTGCCACCAGTGATTCCCTAACGGGGAACATTCAGTACTTC; CDR3: CATSDSLTGNIQYF
J: TRBJ2-5; size: many; D: TRBD2; length: 15; V: TRBV20-1; DNA: TGCAGTGCTAGGGACGGGACTAGCGTTCAAGAGACCCAGTACTTC; CDR3: CSARDGTSVQETQYF
J: TRBJ1-1; size: .; D: .; length: 12; V: TRBV7-9; DNA: TGTGCCAGCAGCTTTTGGGACACTGAAGCTTTCTTT; CDR3: CASSFWDTEAFF
J: TRBJ2-3; size: many; D: .; length: 16; V: TRBV4-3; DNA: TGCGCCAGCAGCCAAGAAGGGGCCACGGGCACAGATACGCAGTATTTT; CDR3: CASSQEGATGTDTQYF
J: TRBJ2-1; size: medium-sized; D: .; length: 13; V: TRBV10-3; DNA: TGTGCCATCTCCACGGACGGCGGGAATGAGCAGTTCTTC; CDR3: CAISTDGGNEQFF
J: TRBJ1-2; size: many; D: TRBD1; length: 15; V: TRBV29-1; DNA: TGCAGCGTTGAAGAAGGGACAGGGGGCGCTAGGGGCTACACCTTC; CDR3: CSVEEGTGGARGYTF
J: TRBJ2-7; size: many; D: TRBD1; length: 12; V: TRBV27; DNA: TGTGCCAGCAGGGACAGGGTCGACGAGCAGTACTTC; CDR3: CASRDRVDEQYF
J: TRBJ2-3; size: many; D: .; length: 15; V: TRBV7-4; DNA: TGTGCCAGCAGCCCCGGACCGACCAGCTTGGATACGCAGTATTTT; CDR3: CASSPGPTSLDTQYF
J: TRBJ1-1; size: many; D: TRBD1; length: 13; V: TRBV6-5; DNA: TGTGCCATCGGGACAGCGGAAGGTACTGAAGCTTTCTTT; CDR3: CAIGTAEGTEAFF
J: TRBJ2-1; size: many; D: TRBD2; length: 15; V: TRBV20-1; DNA: TGCAGTGCTAGAGATATCATGGCGGGAGTGTATGAGCAGTTCTTC; CDR3: CSARDIMAGVYEQFF
J: TRBJ2-4; size: many; D: .; length: 16; V: TRBV7-9; DNA: TGTGCCAGCAGCCCGACGGAGGGGCTAGCCAAAAACATTCAGTACTTC; CDR3: CASSPTEGLAKNIQYF
J: TRBJ1-2; size: many; D: TRBD1; length: 14; V: TRBV6-2/TRBV6-3; DNA: TGTGCCAGCAGTTACTCCGGACAGGGGACTGGCTACACCTTC; CDR3: CASSYSGQGTGYTF
J: TRBJ2-2; size: many; D: TRBD1; length: 15; V: TRBV19; DNA: TGTGCCAGTAGTACCACAGGGGTTTCGGCACGGGAGCTGTTTTTT; CDR3: CASSTTGVSARELFF
J: TRBJ2-2; size: .; D: TRBD1; length: 15; V: TRBV24-1; DNA: TGTGCCACCCCAGAGACAGGGCGAAACACCGGGGAGCTGTTTTTT; CDR3: CATPETGRNTGELFF
J: TRBJ2-5; size: many; D: TRBD2; length: 14; V: TRBV7-2; DNA: TGTGCCAGCAGCTCCACTAGCGGGTTAGAGACCCAGTACTTC; CDR3: CASSSTSGLETQYF
J: TRBJ2-2; size: many; D: .; length: 14; V: TRBV3-1; DNA: TGTGCCAGCAGCCATCCTAGGAACACCGGGGAGCTGTTTTTT; CDR3: CASSHPRNTGELFF
J: TRBJ2-1; size: many; D: .; length: 15; V: TRBV21-1; DNA: TGTGCCAGCAGCCGTCTTGCGAGCTCCTACAATGAGCAGTTCTTC; CDR3: CASSRLASSYNEQFF
J: TRBJ1-5; size: few; D: .; length: 13; V: TRBV15; DNA: TGTGCCACCAGCAGAGATGAGGGGGGGCCCCAGCATTTT; CDR3: CATSRDEGGPQHF
J: TRBJ1-5; size: few; D: TRBD1; length: 17; V: TRBV19; DNA: TGTGCCAGTAGTATACAGTCCGGGACAGGGGGGAAACAGCCCCAGCATTTT; CDR3: CASSIQSGTGGKQPQHF
J: TRBJ2-2; size: few; D: .; length: 17; V: TRBV15; DNA: TGTGCCACCAGCAGAGATGTAGCGTTCAAGAACACCGGGGAGCTGTTTTTT; CDR3: CATSRDVAFKNTGELFF
J: TRBJ1-1; size: few; D: .; length: 15; V: TRBV7-2; DNA: TGTGCCAGCAGCTTTGCCAGGGTATGGGACACTGAAGCTTTCTTT; CDR3: CASSFARVWDTEAFF